This is a list of T cell receptor beta chains from one sample in a study of cytotoxic CD8 clonotypes in ibrutinib-treated CLL. Clones were read by immunoSEQ multiplex PCR, and TCRdb kept only the in-frame ones, dropping some. The sample contains approximately 10,000 clones, 81% of which appear only once. The material was PBMCs, obtained at disease progression, from a patient treated with ibrutinib. These receptors were obtained from a human donor with chronic lymphocytic leukemia. CDR3s include the opening cysteine and the closing phenylalanine or tryptophan. D genes are given only for firm matches. Rows give clone size only sometimes, using once, few, many, or a class for an expanded clone.

TRBV7-2	NA	TRBJ2-1	NA	CASSLGLDGHNEQFF	TGTGCCAGCAGCTTAGGACTGGACGGACACAATGAGCAGTTCTTC
TRBV28	NA	TRBJ1-2	NA	CASSLGDATNYGYTF	TGTGCCAGCAGTTTAGGGGACGCCACTAACTATGGCTACACCTTC
TRBV28	few	TRBJ2-7	TRBD2	CASSAGTTSYEQYF	TGTGCCAGCAGTGCCGGGACTACCTCCTACGAGCAGTACTTC
TRBV7-3	NA	TRBJ2-1	NA	CASSALTSTDEQFF	TGTGCCAGCAGCGCCTTAACTAGTACAGATGAGCAGTTCTTC
TRBV29-1	NA	TRBJ2-1	NA	CSGGFGADNEQFF	TGCAGCGGGGGGTTTGGGGCCGACAATGAGCAGTTCTTC
TRBV11-2	NA	TRBJ1-4	NA	CASSAQGLGEKLFF	TGTGCCAGCAGCGCCCAGGGGTTGGGGGAAAAACTGTTTTTT
TRBV2	NA	TRBJ2-7	TRBD1	CASSVSGTGWEQYF	TGTGCCAGCAGTGTTTCCGGGACAGGGTGGGAGCAGTACTTC
TRBV7-6	NA	TRBJ2-1	NA	CASSGAGAVNEQFF	TGTGCCAGCAGCGGCGCGGGGGCGGTCAATGAGCAGTTCTTC
TRBV28	NA	TRBJ2-3	NA	CASSLSRNTDTQYF	TGTGCCAGCAGTTTATCGCGGAACACAGATACGCAGTATTTT
TRBV7-3	few	TRBJ1-3	NA	CASSFNSGNTIYF	TGTGCCAGCAGCTTCAACTCTGGAAACACCATATATTTT
TRBV30	few	TRBJ1-5	NA	CAWTDGGRQPQHF	TGTGCCTGGACGGACGGAGGACGTCAGCCCCAGCATTTT
TRBV19	once	TRBJ2-5	TRBD1	CASSMETGIGETQYF	TGTGCCAGTAGTATGGAGACAGGGATTGGTGAGACCCAGTACTTC
TRBV5-1	NA	TRBJ2-1	NA	CASSLYSYNEQFF	TGCGCCAGCAGCCTTTACTCCTACAATGAGCAGTTCTTC
TRBV10-3	NA	TRBJ1-1	NA	CAISESGGFLMNTEAFF	TGTGCCATCAGTGAGTCGGGGGGATTTCTAATGAACACTGAAGCTTTCTTT
TRBV29-1	once	TRBJ2-3	NA	CSVEVRAATDTQYF	TGCAGCGTTGAAGTCAGAGCTGCCACAGATACGCAGTATTTT
TRBV29-1	NA	TRBJ2-1	TRBD1	CSAGTGEDLWSNEQFF	TGCAGCGCCGGGACAGGGGAGGACCTATGGTCCAATGAGCAGTTCTTC
TRBV11-2	NA	TRBJ2-1	NA	CASSIGHSSSYNEQFF	TGTGCCAGCAGCATTGGGCACTCTAGCTCCTACAATGAGCAGTTCTTC
TRBV30	NA	TRBJ2-1	NA	CAWSREGWSINEQFF	TGTGCCTGGAGCAGAGAGGGGTGGTCGATCAATGAGCAGTTCTTC
TRBV27	few	TRBJ2-3	TRBD1	CASSLTGGRTDTQYF	TGTGCCAGCAGTCTCACAGGGGGGCGCACAGATACGCAGTATTTT
TRBV10-3	NA	TRBJ1-5	NA	CAISGQSNQPQHF	TGTGCCATCAGTGGGCAGAGCAATCAGCCCCAGCATTTT
TRBV28	few	TRBJ2-7	NA	CASSLWFPQGQYF	TGTGCCAGCAGTTTATGGTTCCCCCAAGGGCAGTACTTC
TRBV6-5	NA	TRBJ2-7	NA	CASSLSVDSYEQYF	TGTGCCAGCAGTCTTAGCGTAGACTCCTACGAGCAGTACTTC
TRBV6-1	NA	TRBJ1-1	TRBD1	CASSEALGGTGRLGAFF	TGTGCCAGCAGTGAGGCCTTGGGCGGGACAGGGAGGCTTGGGGCTTTCTTT
TRBV11-2	NA	TRBJ2-1	TRBD1	CASRLGGTGVVF	TGTGCCAGCAGGTTAGGGGGGACAGGGGTGGTCTTC
TRBV6-5	NA	TRBJ2-5	NA	CASKVQGAETQYF	TGTGCCAGCAAAGTACAGGGAGCAGAGACCCAGTACTTC
TRBV6-5	NA	TRBJ2-1	TRBD1	CASSYSDGGTGEQFF	TGTGCCAGCAGTTACTCGGACGGCGGGACAGGGGAGCAGTTCTTC
TRBV2	NA	TRBJ2-7	TRBD1	CAIRTGSHEQYF	TGTGCCATCCGGACAGGGAGCCACGAGCAGTACTTC
TRBV5-1	once	TRBJ1-4	NA	CASSFLPEEDEKLFF	TGCGCCAGCAGCTTCCTCCCAGAGGAGGATGAAAAACTGTTTTTT